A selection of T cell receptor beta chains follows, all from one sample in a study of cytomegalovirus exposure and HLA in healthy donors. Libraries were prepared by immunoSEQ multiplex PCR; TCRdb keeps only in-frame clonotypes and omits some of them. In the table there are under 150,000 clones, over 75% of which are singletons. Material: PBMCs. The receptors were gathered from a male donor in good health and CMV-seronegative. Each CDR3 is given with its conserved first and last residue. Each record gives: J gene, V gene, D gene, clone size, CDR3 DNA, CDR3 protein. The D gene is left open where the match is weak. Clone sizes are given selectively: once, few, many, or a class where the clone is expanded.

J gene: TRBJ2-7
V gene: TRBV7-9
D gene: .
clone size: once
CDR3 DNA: TGTGCCAGCAGCTCCCCTGGAGGGGACGAGCAGTACTTC
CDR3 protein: CASSSPGGDEQYF

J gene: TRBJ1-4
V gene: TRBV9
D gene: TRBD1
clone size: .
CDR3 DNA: TGTGCCAGCAGCACCGGACAGGGCTTAAGTGAAAAACTGTTTTTT
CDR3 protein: CASSTGQGLSEKLFF

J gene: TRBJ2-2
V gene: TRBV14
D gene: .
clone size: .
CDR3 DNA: TGTGCCAGCAGCCAAGTTCGCAGGACGAACACCGGGGAGCTGTTTTTT
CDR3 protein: CASSQVRRTNTGELFF

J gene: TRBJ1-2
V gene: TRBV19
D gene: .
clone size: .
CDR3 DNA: TGTGCCAGTAGTATAATAGCACCCGAACATGGCTACACCTTC
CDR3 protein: CASSIIAPEHGYTF

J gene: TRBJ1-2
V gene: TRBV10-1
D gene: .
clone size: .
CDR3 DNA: TGCGCCAGCAGACCAAGGGAGGCCGGGTCCCCGGGCTATGGCTACACCTTC
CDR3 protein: CASRPREAGSPGYGYTF

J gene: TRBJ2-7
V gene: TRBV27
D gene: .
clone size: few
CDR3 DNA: TGTGCCAGCAGTTTAGACCGGGACTTATCCCCCTACGAGCAGTACTTC
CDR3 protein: CASSLDRDLSPYEQYF

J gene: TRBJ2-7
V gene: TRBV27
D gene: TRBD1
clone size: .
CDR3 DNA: TGTGCCAGCAGTTTATCGGCCGGGACAGGAATTCCTTACGAGCAGTACTTC
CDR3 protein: CASSLSAGTGIPYEQYF

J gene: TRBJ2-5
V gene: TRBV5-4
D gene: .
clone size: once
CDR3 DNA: TGTGCCAGCAGGGGAGGGGGTTTGGAGACCCAGTACTTC
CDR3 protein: CASRGGGLETQYF

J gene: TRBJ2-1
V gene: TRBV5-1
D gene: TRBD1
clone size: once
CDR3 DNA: TGCGCCAGCAGCTCCGGACAGGCCTCCTACAATGAGCAGTTCTTC
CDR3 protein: CASSSGQASYNEQFF

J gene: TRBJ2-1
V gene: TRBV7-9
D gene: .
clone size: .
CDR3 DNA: TGTGCCAGCAGCTTGCCTAACAGTGGTGAGCAGTTCTTC
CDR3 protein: CASSLPNSGEQFF

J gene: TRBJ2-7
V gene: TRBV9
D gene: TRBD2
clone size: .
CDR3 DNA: TGTGCCAGCAGCCCGACTAGCGGTTTGACCTACGAGCAGTACTTC
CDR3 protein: CASSPTSGLTYEQYF

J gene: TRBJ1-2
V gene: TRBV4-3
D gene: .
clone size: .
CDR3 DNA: TGCGCCAGCAGCCAAGGGACACTTCGCTATGGCTACACCTTC
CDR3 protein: CASSQGTLRYGYTF

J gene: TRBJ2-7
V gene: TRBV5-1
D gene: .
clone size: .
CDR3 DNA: TGCGCCAGCCCCCCGGGGGACAGCTACTCCTACGAGCAGTACTTC
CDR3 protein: CASPPGDSYSYEQYF

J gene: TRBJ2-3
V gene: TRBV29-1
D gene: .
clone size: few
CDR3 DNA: TGCAGCGTGAACCCCCTGGCTGATAGCACAGATACGCAGTATTTT
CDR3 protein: CSVNPLADSTDTQYF

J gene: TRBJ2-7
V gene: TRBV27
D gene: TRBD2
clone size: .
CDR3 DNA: TGTGCCAGCAGTTTCCGGGCGGGAGGGCTCTTGAAGAGGTACGAGCAGTACTTC
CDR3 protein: CASSFRAGGLLKRYEQYF

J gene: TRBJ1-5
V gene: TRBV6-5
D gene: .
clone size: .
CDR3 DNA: TGTGCCAGCAGTTACTCGTTCCCGGGGGGCGGTCAGCCCCAGCATTTT
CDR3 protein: CASSYSFPGGGQPQHF

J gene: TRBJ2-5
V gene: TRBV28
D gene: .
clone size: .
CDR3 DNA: TGTGCCAGCATGGTGACGAGGAACTTCCAAGAGACCCAGTACTTC
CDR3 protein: CASMVTRNFQETQYF

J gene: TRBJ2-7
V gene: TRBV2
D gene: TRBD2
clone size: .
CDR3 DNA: TGTGCCAGCAGTGACAATTTTGGGACTAGCGGGAGTCCTAGCTCCTACGAGCAGTACTTC
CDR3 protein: CASSDNFGTSGSPSSYEQYF

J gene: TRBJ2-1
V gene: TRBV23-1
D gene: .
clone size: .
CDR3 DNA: TGCGCCAGCAGTCTCCCTTATCCCTACAATGAGCAGTTCTTC
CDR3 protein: CASSLPYPYNEQFF

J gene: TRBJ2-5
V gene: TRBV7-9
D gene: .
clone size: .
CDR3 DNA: TGTGCCAGCAGGCACAGGGGGGGGGAGACCCAGTACTTC
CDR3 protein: CASRHRGGETQYF

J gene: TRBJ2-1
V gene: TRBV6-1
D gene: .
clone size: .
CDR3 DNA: TGTGCCAGCAGCCAAGGGCCTAGCAGGGAGCAGTTCTTC
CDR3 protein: CASSQGPSREQFF

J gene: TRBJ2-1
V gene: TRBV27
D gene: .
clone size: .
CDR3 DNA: TGTGCCAGCAGTTTATCGACTGCCAATGAGCAGTTCTTC
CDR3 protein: CASSLSTANEQFF

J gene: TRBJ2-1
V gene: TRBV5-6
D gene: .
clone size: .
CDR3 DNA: TGTGCCAGCACCAAGCCGCTCCGGGAGATGGCCTACAATGAGCAGTTCTTC
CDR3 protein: CASTKPLREMAYNEQFF

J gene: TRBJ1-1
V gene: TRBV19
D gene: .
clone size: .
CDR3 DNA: TGTGCCAGTAGGGGACACCAGATAGGTGAAGCTTTCTTT
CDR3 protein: CASRGHQIGEAFF

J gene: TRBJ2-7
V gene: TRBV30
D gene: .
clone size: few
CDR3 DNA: TGTGCCTGGGGGCAGGTGGGCGAGCAGTACTTC
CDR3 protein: CAWGQVGEQYF

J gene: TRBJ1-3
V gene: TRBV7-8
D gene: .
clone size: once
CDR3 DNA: TGTGCCAGCAGCTCCGGACTTGCAGGAAACACCATATATTTT
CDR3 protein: CASSSGLAGNTIYF

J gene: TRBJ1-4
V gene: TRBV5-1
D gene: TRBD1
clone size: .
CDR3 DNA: TGCGCCAGCAGCCTGCAAGACAGGGGTTTAGATGAAAAACTGTTTTTT
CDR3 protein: CASSLQDRGLDEKLFF

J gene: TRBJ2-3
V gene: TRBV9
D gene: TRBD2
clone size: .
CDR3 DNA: TGTGCCAGCAGCACCCCAACGGGAGGGAATTGGGATACGCAGTATTTT
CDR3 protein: CASSTPTGGNWDTQYF

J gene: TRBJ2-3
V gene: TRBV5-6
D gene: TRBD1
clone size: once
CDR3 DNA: TGTGCCAGCTCCCTGGTAGGGGGCGGAGGCGGCACAGATACGCAGTATTTT
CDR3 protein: CASSLVGGGGGTDTQYF

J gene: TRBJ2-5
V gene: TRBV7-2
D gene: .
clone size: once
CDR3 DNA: TGTGCCAGCAGACTCCAGGGAAGGGAGACCCAGTACTTC
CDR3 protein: CASRLQGRETQYF

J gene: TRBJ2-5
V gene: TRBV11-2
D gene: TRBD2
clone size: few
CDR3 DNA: TGTGCCAGCAGCTTTACTAGCGGGAGGTACCAAGAGACCCAGTACTTC
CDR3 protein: CASSFTSGRYQETQYF

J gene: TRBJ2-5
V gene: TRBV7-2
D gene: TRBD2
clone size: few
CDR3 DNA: TGTGCCAGCAGCTGGACTAGCGGGAGGCAAGAGACCCAGTACTTC
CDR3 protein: CASSWTSGRQETQYF

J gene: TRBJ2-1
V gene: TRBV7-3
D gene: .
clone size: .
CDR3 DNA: TGTGCCAGCAGCTCCCCCGCGGGGACGGCCCTCAATGAGCAGTTCTTC
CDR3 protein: CASSSPAGTALNEQFF

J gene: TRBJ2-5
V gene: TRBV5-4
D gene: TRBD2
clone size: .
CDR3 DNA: TGTGCCATTTCAGAACGGGAGGGAGAGACCCAGTACTTC
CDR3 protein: CAISEREGETQYF

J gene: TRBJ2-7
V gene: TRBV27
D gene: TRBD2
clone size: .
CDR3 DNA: TGTGCCAGCAGTCCTCTTCCAGCGGGAGGGGTCCACGAGCAGTACTTC
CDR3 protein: CASSPLPAGGVHEQYF

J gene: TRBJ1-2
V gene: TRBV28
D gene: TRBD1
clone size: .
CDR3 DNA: TGTGCCACAGACGGGACAGGGAAACCCCCTGAGCATGGCTACACCTTC
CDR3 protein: CATDGTGKPPEHGYTF

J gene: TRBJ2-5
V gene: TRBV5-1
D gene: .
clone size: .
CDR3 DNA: TGCGCCAGCAGCCTCCCGTGGGGGGTCCAAGAGACCCAGTACTTC
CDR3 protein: CASSLPWGVQETQYF

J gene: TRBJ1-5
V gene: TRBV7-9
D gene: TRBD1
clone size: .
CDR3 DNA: TGTGCCAGCAGCTTTAGTAGGACAGGGGTCGTTCAGCCCCAGCATTTT
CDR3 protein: CASSFSRTGVVQPQHF

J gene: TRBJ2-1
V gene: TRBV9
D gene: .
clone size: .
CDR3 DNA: TGTGCCAGCAGCGATAGCGGTGAGCAGTTCTTC
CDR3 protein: CASSDSGEQFF

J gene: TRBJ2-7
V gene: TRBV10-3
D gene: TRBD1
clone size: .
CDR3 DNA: TGTGCCATCTCGGACAGGGGCTCCTACGAGCAGTACTTC
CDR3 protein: CAISDRGSYEQYF

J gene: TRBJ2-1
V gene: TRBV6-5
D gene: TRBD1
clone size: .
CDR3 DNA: TGTGCCAGCAGTCGGTACGGGACAGGTTACAATGAGCAGTTCTTC
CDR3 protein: CASSRYGTGYNEQFF

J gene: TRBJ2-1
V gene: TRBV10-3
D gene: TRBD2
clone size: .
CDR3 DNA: TGTGCCATCAGTGAGGGTTACTTAACTAGCGGGCCTTACAATGAGCAGTTCTTC
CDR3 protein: CAISEGYLTSGPYNEQFF

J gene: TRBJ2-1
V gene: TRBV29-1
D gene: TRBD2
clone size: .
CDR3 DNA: TGCAGCGTCGAGGGGGGCGGGAGGCCCTACAATGAGCAGTTCTTC
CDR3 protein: CSVEGGGRPYNEQFF